Below, 10 T cell receptor beta chains from the same sample are listed, as sequenced in a study of T cell repertoires in cytomegalovirus infection. One entry per CDR3 protein, called by TCRdb with MiXCR from the reads. The data hold 400,000 or so distinct CDR3 sequences, with roughly 18% observed a single time. Specimen: PBMCs. The receptor set was obtained from a human donor in good health (CMV status not recorded). Some clones in this sample may be carry-over from other donors' samples.

This chain connects TRBV6-6 to TRBJ1-6; weak D call: TRBD1 (5 bases). CDR3 length equals 17 residues. The ends were cut back, 0 bases at V and 0 bases at J, with 9 bases in the middle. Germline V CDR1 and CDR2: MNHNY, SVGAGI (reference sequence). The CDR3 bases are TGTGCCAGCAGTTACTCGTTGGGGGGCTCCTATAATTCACCCCTCCACTTT. It specifies CASSYSLGGSYNSPLHF.

This clonotype was seen a few times. The chain couples TRBV12-3 or TRBV12-4 to TRBJ2-1; 7 bases map to TRBD2. The length of the CDR3 is 14 residues. The V segment lost 3 bases and the J segment 10 bases; nucleotides outside the gene matches: 9. Here the CDR3 DNA reads TGTGCCAGCAGTTTGAGGACTAGAGTCAAGGAGCAGTTCTTC. It encodes CASSLRTRVKEQFF.

This clonotype has a count of ten or more. The chain links TRBV7-2 to TRBJ2-3; no clear D. V lost 5 bases and J 1 base, leaving 13 bases between the germline ends. This CDR3 comprises 15 residues. Per the germline V gene, CDR1 is SGHTA and CDR2 is FQGNSA. CDR3 in DNA: TGTGCCAGCAGCCCACGGAACTGGGGCACAGATACGCAGTATTTT. It codes for CASSPRNWGTDTQYF.

There are a few counts of this clonotype. The J gene is TRBJ2-3, the V gene TRBV12-3 or TRBV12-4; tentatively, D is TRBD1 (6 bases). This CDR3 contains 17 residues. V was shortened by 2 bases and J by 4 bases, with 19 bases between the two germline ends. In nucleotides, the CDR3 is TGTGCCAGCAGTTTATTTGGGGGCAGCTTATTGCCAGATACGCAGTATTTT. This sequence encodes CASSLFGGSLLPDTQYF.

This clonotype appeared a few times. V and J are TRBV7-9 and TRBJ2-1, with D possibly being TRBD1 or TRBD2 (6 bases each). V gave up 1 base and J gave up 4 bases, with 14 bases separating them. CDR1 is SEHNR, CDR2 FQNEAQ, per germline (reference sequence). The CDR3 has 16 residues. CDR3 sequence (DNA): TGTGCCAGCAGCTTAGGCTCGGGGGCTGATTACAATGAGCAGTTCTTC. Amino acids: CASSLGSGADYNEQFF. Filled out from reference TRBV7-9 and TRBJ2-1, the complete variable domain reads DTGVSQNPRHKITKRGQNVTFRCDPISEHNRLYWYRQTLGQGPEFLTYFQNEAQLEKSRLLSDRFSAERPKGSFSTLEIQRTEQGDSAMYLCASSLGSGADYNEQFFGPGTRLTVL.

The chain is built from TRBV4-2 and TRBJ2-5; 7 nucleotides align to TRBD1. Germline CDR1 is LGHNA and CDR2 is YNFKEQ. The CDR3 totals 15 residues. With V trimmed by 3 bases and J by 0 bases, 4 bases remained unmatched. The CDR3 DNA reads TGTGCCAGCAGCCAGGAAGGGACAGACCAAGAGACCCAGTACTTC. Encoded protein: CASSQEGTDQETQYF.

The V call is TRBV27, the J call TRBJ2-6, with TRBD1 as a possible D gene (5 bases). CDR1 is MNHEY, CDR2 SMNVEV, per germline (reference sequence). The CDR3 loop spans 16 amino acids. Trimming took 5 bases from V and 3 from J, leaving 14 bases between them. CDR3 region: CASSPSQGRGANVLTF. CDR3 coding DNA: TGTGCCAGCAGTCCCTCCCAGGGCCGTGGGGCCAACGTCCTGACTTTC.

In this sample, this clonotype turned up a few times. V usage is TRBV4-2 and J usage is TRBJ1-4; no reliable D call. The CDR3 totals 17 residues. Germline V CDR1 and CDR2: LGHNA, YNFKEQ. Trimming cost V 0 bases and J 8 bases, with 19 bases left between them. The CDR3 DNA sequence: TGTGCCAGCAGCCAAGATTTGAGGGCGGCTCAAGTGGAAAAACTGTTTTTT. Amino acid sequence: CASSQDLRAAQVEKLFF.

There are many counts of this clonotype. The chain uses TRBV5-1 and TRBJ2-3, with 9 nucleotides matching TRBD1. Looked up from germline, CDR1 is SGHRS and CDR2 is YFSETQ. The CDR3 is 15 amino acids. Germline trimming cut 4 bases from V and 4 bases from J; bases unmatched to any gene: 7. CDR3 in amino acids: CASSPGQGSADTQYF. The CDR3 DNA reads TGCGCCAGCAGCCCCGGACAGGGGTCGGCAGATACGCAGTATTTT.

This clonotype was detected ten times or more. The chain employs TRBV19 and TRBJ2-3; D is ambiguous. The CDR3 totals 13 residues. Germline V lookup: CDR1 LNHDA, CDR2 SQIVND (reference sequence). Trimming stripped 5 bases from V and 2 bases from J, with 8 bases between. The CDR3 sequence is CASSGTFTDTQYF. CDR3 sequence (DNA): TGTGCCAGTAGTGGTACCTTCACAGATACGCAGTATTTT.